Sequencing of this TCR beta chain was carried out in a study of T cell clonality in common variable immunodeficiency. Findings and limits, study-wide: Fewer TCRbeta clones were shared among CVID subjects than controls. CVID patient heterogeneity limited repertoire-clinical complication correlations. Reportedly, TCR beta sequences from common variable immunodeficiency showed fewer deletions and N-nucleotide insertions.

The ends were cut back, 5 bases at V and 3 bases at J, with 14 bases in the middle. The CDR3 consists of 15 residues. Germline V CDR1 and CDR2: LNHDA, SQIVND (reference sequence). Control and CVID samples contributed equal amounts of genomic DNA. TCRdb keeps only in-frame clones here, not all; method: immunoSEQ multiplex PCR. The sample lists 40,000 to 50,000 clones, none appearing once, the ten largest making up around 5.8%. Details on this clone: Its antigen is undetermined. Read data end 3 residues before the CDR3 end; the end is taken from the germline J gene.

Reduced serum IgG, IgA and/or IgM plus specific antibody deficiency defined CVID. Sample: peripheral blood mononuclear cells. This sequence was found in a human donor with common variable immunodeficiency. The chain joins TRBV19 to TRBJ1-5, with D perhaps matching TRBD1 (5 bases). CDR3 region: CASSRQGWDNQPQHF. Partial CDR3 DNA: TGTGCCAGTAGTCGGCAGGGATGGGACAATCAGCCC.